This T cell receptor (beta chain) stems from a study of cytomegalovirus exposure and HLA in healthy donors. PCR used 60 Vbeta primers and 13 Jbeta primers. Generated by immunoSEQ multiplex PCR, the TCRdb table keeps only in-frame clones and is missing some. The repertoire holds roughly 200,000 clones, with 76% as singletons. What was sequenced was PBMCs. The sequence came from a young man in good health and CMV-seronegative.

The CDR3 DNA is TGTGCCAGCAGTTCAAGCCACCGCACCTATGGCTACACCTTC. This translates into CASSSSHRTYGYTF. The chain carries TRBV6-5 and TRBJ1-2; D remains ambiguous. V lost 4 bases and J lost 4, with 13 bases in between. In germline, CDR1 is MNHEY, CDR2 SVGAGI. CDR3 length equals 14 residues.